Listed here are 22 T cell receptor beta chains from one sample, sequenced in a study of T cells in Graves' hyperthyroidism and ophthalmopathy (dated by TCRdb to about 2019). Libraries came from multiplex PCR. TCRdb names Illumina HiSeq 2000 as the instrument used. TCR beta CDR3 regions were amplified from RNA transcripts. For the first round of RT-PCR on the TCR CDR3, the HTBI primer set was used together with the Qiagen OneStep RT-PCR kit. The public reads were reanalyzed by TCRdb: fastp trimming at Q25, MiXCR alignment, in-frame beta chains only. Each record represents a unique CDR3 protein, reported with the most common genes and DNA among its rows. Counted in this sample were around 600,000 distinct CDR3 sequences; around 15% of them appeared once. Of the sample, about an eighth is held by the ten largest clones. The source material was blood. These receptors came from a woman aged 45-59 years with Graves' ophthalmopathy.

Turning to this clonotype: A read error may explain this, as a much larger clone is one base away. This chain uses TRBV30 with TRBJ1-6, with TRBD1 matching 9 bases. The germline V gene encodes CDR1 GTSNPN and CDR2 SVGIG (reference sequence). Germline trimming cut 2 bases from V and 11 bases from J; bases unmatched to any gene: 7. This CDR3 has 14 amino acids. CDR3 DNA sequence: TGTGCCTGGAGTTCCGACAGGGGGGTTCCACCCCTCCACTTT. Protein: CAWSSDRGVPPLHF.

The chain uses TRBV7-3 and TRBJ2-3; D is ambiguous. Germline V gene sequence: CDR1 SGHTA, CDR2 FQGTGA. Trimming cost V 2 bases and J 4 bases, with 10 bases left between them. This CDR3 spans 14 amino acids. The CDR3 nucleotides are TGTGCCAGCAGCTTATCCCCGTTGGCAGATACGCAGTATTTT. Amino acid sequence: CASSLSPLADTQYF.

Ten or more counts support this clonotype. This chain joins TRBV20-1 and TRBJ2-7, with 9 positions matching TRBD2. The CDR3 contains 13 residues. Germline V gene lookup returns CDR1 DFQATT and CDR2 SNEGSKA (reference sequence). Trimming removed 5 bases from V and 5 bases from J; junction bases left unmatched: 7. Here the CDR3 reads CSADSGSEDEQYF. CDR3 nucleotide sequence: TGCAGTGCTGATAGCGGGAGCGAAGACGAGCAGTACTTC.

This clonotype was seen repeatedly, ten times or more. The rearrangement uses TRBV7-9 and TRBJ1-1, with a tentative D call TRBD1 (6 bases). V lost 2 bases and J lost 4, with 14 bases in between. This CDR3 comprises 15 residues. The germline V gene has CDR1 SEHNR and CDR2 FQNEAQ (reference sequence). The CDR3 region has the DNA TGTGCCAGCAGCTTATTTGGGGGCTCCGGCACTGAAGCTTTCTTT. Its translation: CASSLFGGSGTEAFF. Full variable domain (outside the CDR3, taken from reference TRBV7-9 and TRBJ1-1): DTGVSQNPRHKITKRGQNVTFRCDPISEHNRLYWYRQTLGQGPEFLTYFQNEAQLEKSRLLSDRFSAERPKGSFSTLEIQRTEQGDSAMYLCASSLFGGSGTEAFFGQGTRLTVV.

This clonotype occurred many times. As DNA, the CDR3 is TGTGCCAGCAGCCTCTACCTAGCGGGAGGGCCTGCCGAGCAGTACTTC. Amino acids: CASSLYLAGGPAEQYF. V is TRBV7-9 and J is TRBJ2-7; 12 nucleotides match TRBD2. After removal of 5 bases from V and 6 bases from J, the junction contained 11 bases not matched to a gene. Germline V gives CDR1 SEHNR, CDR2 FQNEAQ (reference sequence). This CDR3 region has 16 residues.

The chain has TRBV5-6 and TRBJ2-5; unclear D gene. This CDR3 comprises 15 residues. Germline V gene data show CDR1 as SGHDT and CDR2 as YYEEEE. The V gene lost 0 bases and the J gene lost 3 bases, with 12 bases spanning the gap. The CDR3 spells CASSLESGRKETQYF. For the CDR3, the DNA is TGTGCCAGCAGCTTGGAATCGGGCAGAAAAGAGACCCAGTACTTC.

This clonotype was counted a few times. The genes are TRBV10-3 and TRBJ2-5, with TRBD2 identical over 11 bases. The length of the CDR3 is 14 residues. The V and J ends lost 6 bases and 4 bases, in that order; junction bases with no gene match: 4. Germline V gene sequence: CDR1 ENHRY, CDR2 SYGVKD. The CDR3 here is CAISETSGIETQYF. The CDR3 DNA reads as TGTGCCATCAGCGAGACTAGCGGGATAGAGACCCAGTACTTC.

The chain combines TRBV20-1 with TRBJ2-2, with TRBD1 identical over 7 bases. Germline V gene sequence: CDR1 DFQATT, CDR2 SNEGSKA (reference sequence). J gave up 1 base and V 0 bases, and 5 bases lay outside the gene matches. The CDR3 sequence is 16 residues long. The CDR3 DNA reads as TGCAGTGCTAGAGATCGTTACAGGGGGAACACCGGGGAGCTGTTTTTT. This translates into CSARDRYRGNTGELFF.

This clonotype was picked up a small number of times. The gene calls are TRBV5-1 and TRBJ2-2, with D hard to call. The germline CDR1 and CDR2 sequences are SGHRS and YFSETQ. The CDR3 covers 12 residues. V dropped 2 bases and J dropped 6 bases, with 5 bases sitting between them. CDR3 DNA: TGCGCCAGCAGCTTACAGTCCGGGGAGCTGTTTTTT. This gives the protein CASSLQSGELFF.

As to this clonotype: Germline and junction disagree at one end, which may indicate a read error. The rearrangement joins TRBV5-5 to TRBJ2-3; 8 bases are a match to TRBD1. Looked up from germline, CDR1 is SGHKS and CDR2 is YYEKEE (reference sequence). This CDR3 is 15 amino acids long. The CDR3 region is CASTLTGDPRDTQYF. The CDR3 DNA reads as TGTGCCAGCACCTTGACAGGGGATCCCCGTGATACGCAGTATTTT. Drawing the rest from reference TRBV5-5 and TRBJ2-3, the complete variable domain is DAGVTQSPTHLIKTRGQQVTLRCSPISGHKSVSWYQQVLGQGPQFIFQYYEKEERGRGNFPDRFSARQFPNYSSELNVNALLLGDSALYLCASTLTGDPRDTQYFGPGTRLTVL.

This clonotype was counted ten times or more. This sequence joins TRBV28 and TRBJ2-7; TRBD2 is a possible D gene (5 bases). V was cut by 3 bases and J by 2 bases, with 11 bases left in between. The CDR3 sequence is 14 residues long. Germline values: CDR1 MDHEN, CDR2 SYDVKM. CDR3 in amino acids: CASSFNGGPYEQYF. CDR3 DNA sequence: TGTGCCAGCAGTTTCAACGGAGGCCCCTACGAGCAGTACTTC. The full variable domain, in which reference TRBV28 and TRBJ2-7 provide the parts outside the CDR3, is DVKVTQSSRYLVKRTGEKVFLECVQDMDHENMFWYRQDPGLGLRLIYFSYDVKMKEKGDIPEGYSVSREKKERFSLILESASTNQTSMYLCASSFNGGPYEQYFGPGTRLTVT.

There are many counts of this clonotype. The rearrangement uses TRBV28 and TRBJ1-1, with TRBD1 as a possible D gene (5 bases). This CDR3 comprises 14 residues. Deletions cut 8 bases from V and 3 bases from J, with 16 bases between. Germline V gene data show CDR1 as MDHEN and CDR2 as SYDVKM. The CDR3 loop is CASLTPGTYTEAFF. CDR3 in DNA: TGTGCCAGCCTGACCCCCGGGACGTACACTGAAGCTTTCTTT.

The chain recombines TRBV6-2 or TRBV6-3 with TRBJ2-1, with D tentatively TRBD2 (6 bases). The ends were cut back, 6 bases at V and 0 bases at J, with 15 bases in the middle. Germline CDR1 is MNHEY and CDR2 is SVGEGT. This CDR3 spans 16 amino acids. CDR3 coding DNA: TGTGCCAGCAGGAGTCCTAGCGCCAGCTCCTACAATGAGCAGTTCTTC. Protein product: CASRSPSASSYNEQFF.

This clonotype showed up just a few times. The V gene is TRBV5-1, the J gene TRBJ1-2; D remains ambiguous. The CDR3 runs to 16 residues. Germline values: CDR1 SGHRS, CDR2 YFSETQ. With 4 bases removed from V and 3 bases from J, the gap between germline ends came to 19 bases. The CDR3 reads CASSLLEFDADYGYTF. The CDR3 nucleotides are TGCGCCAGCAGCCTCCTCGAATTTGACGCTGACTATGGCTACACCTTC.

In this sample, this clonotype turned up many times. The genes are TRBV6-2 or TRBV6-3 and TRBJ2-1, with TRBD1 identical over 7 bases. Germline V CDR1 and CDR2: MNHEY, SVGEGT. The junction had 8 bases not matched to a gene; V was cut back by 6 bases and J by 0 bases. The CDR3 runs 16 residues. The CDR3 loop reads CASRNFGQDSYNEQFF. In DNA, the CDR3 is TGTGCCAGCAGAAACTTCGGACAGGACTCCTACAATGAGCAGTTCTTC.

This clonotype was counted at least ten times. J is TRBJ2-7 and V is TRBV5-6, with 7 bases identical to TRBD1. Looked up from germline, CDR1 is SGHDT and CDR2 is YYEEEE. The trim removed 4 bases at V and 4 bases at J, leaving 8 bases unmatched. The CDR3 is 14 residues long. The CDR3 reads CASSEQGRWYEQYF. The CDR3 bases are TGTGCCAGCAGCGAACAGGGGCGCTGGTACGAGCAGTACTTC.

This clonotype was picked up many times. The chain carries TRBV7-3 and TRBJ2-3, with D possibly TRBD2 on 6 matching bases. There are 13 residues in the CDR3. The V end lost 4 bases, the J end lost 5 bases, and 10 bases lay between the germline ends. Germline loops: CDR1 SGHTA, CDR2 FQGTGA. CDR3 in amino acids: CASSSTRGDTQYF. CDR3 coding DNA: TGTGCCAGCAGCTCCACGCGGGGAGATACGCAGTATTTT.

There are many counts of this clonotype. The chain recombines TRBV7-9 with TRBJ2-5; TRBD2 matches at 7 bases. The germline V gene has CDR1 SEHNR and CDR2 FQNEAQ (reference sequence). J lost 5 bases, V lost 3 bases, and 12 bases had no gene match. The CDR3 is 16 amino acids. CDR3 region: CASSFRSFVGGETQYF. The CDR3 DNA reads TGTGCCAGCAGCTTCCGGAGTTTTGTGGGGGGGGAGACCCAGTACTTC. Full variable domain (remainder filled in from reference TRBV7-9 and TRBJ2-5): DTGVSQNPRHKITKRGQNVTFRCDPISEHNRLYWYRQTLGQGPEFLTYFQNEAQLEKSRLLSDRFSAERPKGSFSTLEIQRTEQGDSAMYLCASSFRSFVGGETQYFGPGTRLLVL.

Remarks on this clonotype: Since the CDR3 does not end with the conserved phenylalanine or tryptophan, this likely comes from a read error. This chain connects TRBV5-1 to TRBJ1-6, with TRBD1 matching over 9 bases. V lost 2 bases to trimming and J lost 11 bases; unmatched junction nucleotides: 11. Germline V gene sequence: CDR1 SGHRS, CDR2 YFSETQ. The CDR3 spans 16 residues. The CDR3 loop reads CASSLGSGQGIAPLHS. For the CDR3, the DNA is TGCGCCAGCAGCTTAGGATCGGGACAGGGAATAGCACCCCTCCACTCT.

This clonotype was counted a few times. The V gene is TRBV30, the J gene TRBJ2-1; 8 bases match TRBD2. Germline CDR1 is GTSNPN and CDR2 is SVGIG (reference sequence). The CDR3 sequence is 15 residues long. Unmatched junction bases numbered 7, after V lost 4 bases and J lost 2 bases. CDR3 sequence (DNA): TGTGCCTGGATCCCGGCGGGAGGTCCCTACAATGAGCAGTTCTTC. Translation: CAWIPAGGPYNEQFF.

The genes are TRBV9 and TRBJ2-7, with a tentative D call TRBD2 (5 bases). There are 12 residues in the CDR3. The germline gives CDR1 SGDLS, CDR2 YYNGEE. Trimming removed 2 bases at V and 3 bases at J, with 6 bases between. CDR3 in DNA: TGTGCCAGCAGCGTGGACTTCTACGAGCAGTACTTC. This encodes CASSVDFYEQYF.

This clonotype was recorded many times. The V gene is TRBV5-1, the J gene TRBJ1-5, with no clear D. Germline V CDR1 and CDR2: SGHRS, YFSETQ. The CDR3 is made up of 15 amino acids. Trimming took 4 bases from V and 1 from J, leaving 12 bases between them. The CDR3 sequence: CASSEGVVSNQPQHF. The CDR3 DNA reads TGCGCCAGCAGCGAAGGAGTTGTCAGCAATCAGCCCCAGCATTTT.